This T cell receptor (beta chain) came from a study of cytomegalovirus exposure and HLA in healthy donors. Study observations and caveats: For most TCR beta V segments, an earlier analysis put the productive rate at about 87% or about 30% of the time.

CDR3 length: 14 amino acids. V lost 0 bases and J 3 bases, leaving 6 bases between the germline ends. CDR1 SGHAT and CDR2 FQNNGV come from the germline V gene. In the case of this clone: Its antigen is undetermined.

A multiplex PCR was run with 60 Vbeta primers and 13 Jbeta primers. Assay: immunoSEQ multiplex PCR; the TCRdb copy retains only in-frame clones and omits some. The table shows about 190,000 clones, with around 90% occurring only once. Sequenced: PBMCs. V usage is TRBV11-2 and J usage is TRBJ2-1; D remains ambiguous. This clonotype originated in a boy younger than 10 in good health and CMV-seronegative. CDR3 DNA sequence: TGTGCCAGCAGCTTAGAACAGTACTACAATGAGCAGTTCTTC. Its protein product is CASSLEQYYNEQFF.